This entry concerns a single TCR beta chain. The data derive from a study of blood T cell repertoires in COVID-19. Overall study: The samples span acute and convalescent COVID-19 from the United States, Italy and Spain.

Authors' processing steps: Reference gene primer amplification yielded estimated nucleated cell counts. Measured with immunoSEQ multiplex PCR; TCRdb has only the in-frame clones, and not every one. V and J calls and clone size follow that table, whereas D and trimming were derived from the DNA. The sample carries 150,000 to 200,000 clones, around 90% recorded once. The germline gives CDR1 MNHEY, CDR2 SMNVEV (reference sequence). This CDR3 contains 16 residues. Losses at the gene ends were 4 bases for V and 1 base for J; bases not matched to a gene: 7. The clonotype comes from a man aged 18 to 29 with acute or convalescent COVID-19. The chain joins TRBV27 to TRBJ1-1; 9 bases fit TRBD1. Sequenced: peripheral blood. The CDR3 DNA sequence: TGTGCCAGCAGTTCACCGCAACAGGGGGCGAACACTGAAGCTTTCTTT. This encodes CASSSPQQGANTEAFF.